The clone carrying this T cell receptor (beta chain) has a count of ten or more. Its antigen is still unknown. One end of the junction fails to match germline, which may point to a read error. The CDR3 loop spans 15 amino acids. Germline-derived CDR1 and CDR2 are SEHNR and FQNEAQ (reference sequence). The data belong to a study of Graves' ophthalmopathy and Graves' hyperthyroidism. Amplification of the TCR beta CDR3 regions used RNA transcripts (as template). First-round RT-PCR employed HTBI primers, with a second-round multiplex PCR after it. TCRdb processed the multiplex PCR reads anew with MiXCR; each CDR3 protein has one entry. The sample lists roughly 600,000 distinct CDR3 sequences, approximately 35% occurring once. Study-wide results and limits: Detected in blood as well were most expanded thyroid clonotypes with frequency above 0.001. Cross-validated, the 13-signature model showed 87.88%/81.08% sensitivity/specificity, and 80%/75% in the test set.

Enrolled hyperthyroidism patients had a new diagnosis, a duration under 2 months, and an age of 18 to 65. Certain patients, namely those with other autoimmune diseases, uncontrolled infections, pregnancy or lactation, were excluded. Sequenced material: peripheral blood or thyroid tissue (not recorded which). The chain combines TRBV7-9 with TRBJ1-6; 7 positions match TRBD1. The receptor was derived from an adult man with Graves' hyperthyroidism. The CDR3 bases are TGTGCCAGCAGCTTCCCCGGGACAGCCAATTCACCCTTCCACTTT. This sequence encodes CASSFPGTANSPFHF. Full variable domain (remainder filled in from reference TRBV7-9 and TRBJ1-6): DTGVSQNPRHKITKRGQNVTFRCDPISEHNRLYWYRQTLGQGPEFLTYFQNEAQLEKSRLLSDRFSAERPKGSFSTLEIQRTEQGDSAMYLCASSFPGTANSPFHFGNGTRLTVT.